Below, one T cell receptor (beta chain) is given with its context. Assay: immunoSEQ multiplex PCR; the TCRdb copy retains only in-frame clones and omits some. The table shows around 1,100,000 clones, with roughly 80% occurring only once. The sample originates from a study of shared clonotypes between healthy human individuals. Trimming stripped 5 bases from V and 0 bases from J, with 8 bases between. This CDR3 contains 14 residues. Germline V lookup: CDR1 SGHRS, CDR2 YFSETQ. Sequenced sample: memory CD4+ T cells from PBMCs. Noted subset: CD45RA-negative fraction. The sequence derives from a man aged 18 to 30 in good health. Some clones in this sample may be carry-over from other donors' samples. This chain links TRBV5-1 with TRBJ1-4; unclear D gene. CDR3 protein: CASRTAATNEKLFF. CDR3 coding DNA: TGCGCCAGCAGAACGGCAGCAACTAATGAAAAACTGTTTTTT.